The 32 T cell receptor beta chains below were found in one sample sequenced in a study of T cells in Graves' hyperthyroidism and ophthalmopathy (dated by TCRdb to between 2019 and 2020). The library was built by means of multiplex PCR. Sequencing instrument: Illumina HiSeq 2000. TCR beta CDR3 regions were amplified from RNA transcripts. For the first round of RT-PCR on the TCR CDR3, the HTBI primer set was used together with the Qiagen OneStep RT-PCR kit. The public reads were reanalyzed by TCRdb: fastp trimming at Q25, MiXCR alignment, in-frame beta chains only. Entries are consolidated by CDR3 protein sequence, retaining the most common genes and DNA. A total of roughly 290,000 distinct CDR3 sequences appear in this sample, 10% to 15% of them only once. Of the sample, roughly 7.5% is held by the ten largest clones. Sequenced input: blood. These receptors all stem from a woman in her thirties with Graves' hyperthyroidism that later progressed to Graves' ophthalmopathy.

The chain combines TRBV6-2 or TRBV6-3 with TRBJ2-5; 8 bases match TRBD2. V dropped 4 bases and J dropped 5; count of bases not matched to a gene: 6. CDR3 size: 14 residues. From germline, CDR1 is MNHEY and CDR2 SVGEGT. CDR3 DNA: TGTGCCAGCAGTTCGACTAGCGTCCTCGAGACCCAGTACTTC. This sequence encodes CASSSTSVLETQYF.

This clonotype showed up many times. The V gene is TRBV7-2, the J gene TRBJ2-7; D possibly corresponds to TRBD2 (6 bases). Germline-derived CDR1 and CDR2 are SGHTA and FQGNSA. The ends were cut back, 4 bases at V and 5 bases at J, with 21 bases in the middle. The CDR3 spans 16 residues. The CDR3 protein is CASSSRAGQAVHEQYF. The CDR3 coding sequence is TGTGCCAGCAGCTCCCGGGCGGGGCAGGCGGTCCACGAGCAGTACTTC.

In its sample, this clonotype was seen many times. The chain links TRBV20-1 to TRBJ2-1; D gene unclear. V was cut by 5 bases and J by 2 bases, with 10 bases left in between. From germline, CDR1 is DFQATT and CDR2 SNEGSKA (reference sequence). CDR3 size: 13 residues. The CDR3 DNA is TGCAGTGCTGTCCGGACCCCCTACAATGAGCAGTTCTTC. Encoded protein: CSAVRTPYNEQFF.

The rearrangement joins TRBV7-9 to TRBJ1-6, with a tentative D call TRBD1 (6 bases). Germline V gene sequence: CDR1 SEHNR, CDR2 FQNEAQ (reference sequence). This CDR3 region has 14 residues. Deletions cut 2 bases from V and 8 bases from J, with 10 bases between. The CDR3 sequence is CASSLTGLDSPLHF. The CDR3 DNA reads TGTGCCAGCAGCTTAACAGGGTTGGATTCACCCCTCCACTTT.

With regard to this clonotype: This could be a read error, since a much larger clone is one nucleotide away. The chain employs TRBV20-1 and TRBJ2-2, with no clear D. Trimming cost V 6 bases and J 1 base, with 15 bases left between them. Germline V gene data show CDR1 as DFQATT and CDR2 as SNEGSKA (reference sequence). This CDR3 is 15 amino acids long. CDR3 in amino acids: CSAFPKEGNTGELFF. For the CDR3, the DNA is TGCAGTGCGTTCCCTAAGGAAGGGAACACCGGGGAGCTGTTTTTT.

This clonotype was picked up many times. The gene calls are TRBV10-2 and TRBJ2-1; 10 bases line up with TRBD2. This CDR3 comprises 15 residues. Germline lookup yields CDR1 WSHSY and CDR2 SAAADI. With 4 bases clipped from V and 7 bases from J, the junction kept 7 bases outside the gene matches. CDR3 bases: TGCGCCAGCAGTGCCCCGGGACTAGCGAGGAATGAGCAGTTCTTC. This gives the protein CASSAPGLARNEQFF.

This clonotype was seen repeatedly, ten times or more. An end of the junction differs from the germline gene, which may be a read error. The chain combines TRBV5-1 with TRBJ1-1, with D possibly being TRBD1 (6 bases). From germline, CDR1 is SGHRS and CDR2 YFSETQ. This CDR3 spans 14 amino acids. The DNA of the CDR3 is TGCGCCAGCAGATTGGGGGGGCTAAACACTGAAGCTTTCTTT. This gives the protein CASRLGGLNTEAFF.

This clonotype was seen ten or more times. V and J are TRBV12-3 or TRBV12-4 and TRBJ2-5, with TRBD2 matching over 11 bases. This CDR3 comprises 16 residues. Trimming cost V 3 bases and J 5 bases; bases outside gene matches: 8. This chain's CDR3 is CASSFFSGRGVETQYF. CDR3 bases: TGTGCCAGCAGTTTCTTTAGCGGGAGGGGCGTGGAGACCCAGTACTTC.

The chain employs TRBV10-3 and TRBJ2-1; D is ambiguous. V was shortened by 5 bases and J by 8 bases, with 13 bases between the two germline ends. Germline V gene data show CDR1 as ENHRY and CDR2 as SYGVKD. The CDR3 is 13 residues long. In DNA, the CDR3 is TGTGCCATCAGTCACAGTGTTCTCGATGAGCAGTTCTTC. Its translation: CAISHSVLDEQFF.

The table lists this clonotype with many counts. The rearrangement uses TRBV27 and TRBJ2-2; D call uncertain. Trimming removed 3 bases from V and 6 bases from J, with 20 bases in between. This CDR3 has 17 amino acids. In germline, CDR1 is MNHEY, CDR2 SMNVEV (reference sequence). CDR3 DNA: TGTGCCAGCAGTTTCTCAGCGACGGAGAGAAGGTCCGGGGAGCTGTTTTTT. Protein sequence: CASSFSATERRSGELFF.

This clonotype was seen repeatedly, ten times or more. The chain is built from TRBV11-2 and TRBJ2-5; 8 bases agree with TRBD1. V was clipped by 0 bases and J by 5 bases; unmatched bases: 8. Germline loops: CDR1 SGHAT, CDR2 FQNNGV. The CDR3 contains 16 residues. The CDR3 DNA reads TGTGCCAGCAGCTTAGATCGGCGGACAGGGAGGGAGACCCAGTACTTC. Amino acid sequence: CASSLDRRTGRETQYF.

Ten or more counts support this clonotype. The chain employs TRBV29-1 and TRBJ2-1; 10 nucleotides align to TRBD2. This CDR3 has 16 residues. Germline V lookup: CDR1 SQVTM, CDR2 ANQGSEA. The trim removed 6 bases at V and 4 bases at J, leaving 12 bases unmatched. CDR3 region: CSVPTGSLAGYNEQFF. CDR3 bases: TGCAGCGTCCCGACAGGCTCACTAGCGGGGTACAATGAGCAGTTCTTC.

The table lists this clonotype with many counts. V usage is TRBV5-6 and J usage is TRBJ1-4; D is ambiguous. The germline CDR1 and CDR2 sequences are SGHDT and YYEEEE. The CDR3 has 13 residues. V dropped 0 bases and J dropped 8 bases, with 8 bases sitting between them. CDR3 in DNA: TGTGCCAGCAGCTTGGGCCGGCGCGAAAAACTGTTTTTT. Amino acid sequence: CASSLGRREKLFF.

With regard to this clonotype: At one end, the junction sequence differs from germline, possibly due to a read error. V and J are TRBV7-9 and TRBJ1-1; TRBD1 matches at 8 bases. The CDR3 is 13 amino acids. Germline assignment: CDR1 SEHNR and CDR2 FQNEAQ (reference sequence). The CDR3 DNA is TGTGCCAGCAGCCCAGGGACAGGCACTGAAGCTTCCTTT. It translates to CASSPGTGTEASF.

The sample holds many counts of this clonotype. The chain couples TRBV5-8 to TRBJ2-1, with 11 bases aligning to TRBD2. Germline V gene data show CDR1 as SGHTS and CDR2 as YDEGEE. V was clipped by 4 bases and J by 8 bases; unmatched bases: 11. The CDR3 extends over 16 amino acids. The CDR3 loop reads CASSHRWGTSGYEQFF. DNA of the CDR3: TGTGCCAGCAGCCACCGCTGGGGGACTAGCGGCTATGAGCAGTTCTTC.

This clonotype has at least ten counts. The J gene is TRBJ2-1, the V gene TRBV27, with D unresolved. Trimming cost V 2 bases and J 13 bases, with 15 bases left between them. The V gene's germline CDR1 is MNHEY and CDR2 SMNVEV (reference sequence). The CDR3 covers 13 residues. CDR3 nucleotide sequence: TGTGCCAGCAGTTTAGGTCGGGCGGCTATTCAGTTCTTC. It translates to CASSLGRAAIQFF.

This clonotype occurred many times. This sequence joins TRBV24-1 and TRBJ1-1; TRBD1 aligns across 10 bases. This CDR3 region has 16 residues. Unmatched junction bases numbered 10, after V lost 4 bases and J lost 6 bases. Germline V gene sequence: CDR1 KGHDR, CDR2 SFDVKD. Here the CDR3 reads CATSEGRDGTGAEAFF. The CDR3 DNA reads TGTGCCACCAGTGAGGGGAGGGACGGGACAGGGGCTGAAGCTTTCTTT.

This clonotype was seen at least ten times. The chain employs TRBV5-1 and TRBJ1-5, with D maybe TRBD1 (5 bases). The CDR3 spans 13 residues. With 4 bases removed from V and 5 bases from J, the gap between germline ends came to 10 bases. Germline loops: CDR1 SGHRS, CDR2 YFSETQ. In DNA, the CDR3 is TGCGCCAGCAGCCCGGGAGGGGATCAGCCCCAGCATTTT. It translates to CASSPGGDQPQHF.

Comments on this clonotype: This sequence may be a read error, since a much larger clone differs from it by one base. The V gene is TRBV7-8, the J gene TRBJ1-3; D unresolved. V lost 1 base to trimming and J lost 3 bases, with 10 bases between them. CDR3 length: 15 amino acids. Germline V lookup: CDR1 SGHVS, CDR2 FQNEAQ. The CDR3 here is CASSLERSFGNTIYF. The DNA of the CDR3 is TGTGCCAGCAGCTTAGAGCGTTCTTTTGGAAACACCATATATTTT. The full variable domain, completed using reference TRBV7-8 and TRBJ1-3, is GAGVSQSPRYKVAKRGQDVALRCDPISGHVSLFWYQQALGQGPEFLTYFQNEAQLDKSGLPSDRFFAERPEGSVSTLKIQRTQQEDSAVYLCASSLERSFGNTIYFGEGSWLTVV.

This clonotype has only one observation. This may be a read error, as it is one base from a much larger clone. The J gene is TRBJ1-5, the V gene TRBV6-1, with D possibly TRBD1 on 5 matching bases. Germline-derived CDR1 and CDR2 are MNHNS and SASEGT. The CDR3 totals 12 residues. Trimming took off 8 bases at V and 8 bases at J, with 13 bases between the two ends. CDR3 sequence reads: CASGPTTEPQHF. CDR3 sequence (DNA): TGTGCCAGCGGTCCGACGACAGAGCCCCAGCATTTT.

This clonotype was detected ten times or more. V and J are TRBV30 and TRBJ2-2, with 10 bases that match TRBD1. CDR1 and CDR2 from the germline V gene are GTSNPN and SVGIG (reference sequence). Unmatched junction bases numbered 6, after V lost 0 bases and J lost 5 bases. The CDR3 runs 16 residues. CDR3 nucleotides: TGTGCCTGGAGTGTACCAGGGACAGGGGTGACCGGGGAGCTGTTTTTT. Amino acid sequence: CAWSVPGTGVTGELFF.

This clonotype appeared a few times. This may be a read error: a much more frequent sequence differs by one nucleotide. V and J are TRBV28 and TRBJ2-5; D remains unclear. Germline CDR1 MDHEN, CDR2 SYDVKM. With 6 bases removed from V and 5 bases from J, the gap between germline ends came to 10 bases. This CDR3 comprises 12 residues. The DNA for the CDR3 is TGTGCCAGCAGAACGGCTACGGAGACCCAGTACTTC. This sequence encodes CASRTATETQYF.

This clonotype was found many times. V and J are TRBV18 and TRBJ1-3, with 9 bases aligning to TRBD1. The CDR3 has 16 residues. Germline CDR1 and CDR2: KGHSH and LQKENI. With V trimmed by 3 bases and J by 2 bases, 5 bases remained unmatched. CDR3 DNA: TGTGCCAGCTCACCCCGGGACAGGGCAGCTGGAAACACCATATATTTT. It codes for CASSPRDRAAGNTIYF.

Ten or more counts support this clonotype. The DNA of the CDR3 is TGTGCCAGCAGTCCCCGACTAGCGGGACAGATCACCGGGGAGCTGTTTTTT. It yields the protein CASSPRLAGQITGELFF. The chain couples TRBV6-2 or TRBV6-3 to TRBJ2-2; TRBD2 matches 11 bases. The CDR3 totals 17 residues. CDR1 is MNHEY and CDR2 is SVGEGT in the germline V gene. With V trimmed by 5 bases and J by 4 bases, 9 bases remained unmatched.

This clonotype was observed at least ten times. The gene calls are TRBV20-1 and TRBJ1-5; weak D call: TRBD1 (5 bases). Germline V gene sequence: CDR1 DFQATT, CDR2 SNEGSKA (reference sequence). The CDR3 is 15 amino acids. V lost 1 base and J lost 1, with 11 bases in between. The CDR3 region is CSARGGGGSNQPQHF. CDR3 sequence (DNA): TGCAGTGCTAGAGGGGGGGGTGGCAGCAATCAGCCCCAGCATTTT.

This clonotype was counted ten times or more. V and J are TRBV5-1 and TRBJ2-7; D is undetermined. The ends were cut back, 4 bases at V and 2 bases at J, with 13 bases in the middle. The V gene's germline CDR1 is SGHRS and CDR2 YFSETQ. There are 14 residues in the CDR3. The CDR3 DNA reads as TGCGCCAGCAGCAACGGTGAGGTGGCCTACGAGCAGTACTTC. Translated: CASSNGEVAYEQYF.

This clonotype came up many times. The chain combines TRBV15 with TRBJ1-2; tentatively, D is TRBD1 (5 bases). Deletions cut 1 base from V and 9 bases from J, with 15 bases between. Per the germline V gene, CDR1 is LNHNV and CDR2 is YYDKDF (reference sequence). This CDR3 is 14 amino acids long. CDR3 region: CATSRGGGAESYTF. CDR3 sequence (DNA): TGTGCCACCAGCAGAGGGGGAGGGGCCGAGAGCTACACCTTC.

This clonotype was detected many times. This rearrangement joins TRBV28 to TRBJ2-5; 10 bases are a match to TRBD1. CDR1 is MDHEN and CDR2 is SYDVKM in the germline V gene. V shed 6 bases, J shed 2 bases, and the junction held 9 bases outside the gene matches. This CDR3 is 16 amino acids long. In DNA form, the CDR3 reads TGTGCCAGCAGCCGGACCGGGACAGGGGCGCAAGAGACCCAGTACTTC. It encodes CASSRTGTGAQETQYF.

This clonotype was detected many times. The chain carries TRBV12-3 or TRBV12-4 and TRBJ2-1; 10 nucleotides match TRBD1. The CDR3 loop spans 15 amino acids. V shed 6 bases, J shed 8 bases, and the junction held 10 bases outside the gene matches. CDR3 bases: TGTGCCAGCAGCCTAATTAGGACAGGGGGTGATGAGCAGTTCTTC. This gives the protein CASSLIRTGGDEQFF.

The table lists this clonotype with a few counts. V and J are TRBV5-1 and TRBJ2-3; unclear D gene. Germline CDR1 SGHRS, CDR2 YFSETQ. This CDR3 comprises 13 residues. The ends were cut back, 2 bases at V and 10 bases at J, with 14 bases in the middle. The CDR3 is CASSFWPQDAQYF. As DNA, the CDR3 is TGCGCCAGCAGCTTCTGGCCACAAGACGCGCAGTATTTT.

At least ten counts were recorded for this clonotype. Written as DNA, the CDR3 is TGTGCTAGTGGTTTGGCCCCCAAGGGCTCCCAAGAGACCCAGTACTTC. The encoded protein is CASGLAPKGSQETQYF. The chain links TRBV12-5 to TRBJ2-5; D remains ambiguous. The CDR3 consists of 16 residues. Trimming removed 1 base from V and 1 base from J, with 13 bases in between. Per the germline V gene, CDR1 is LGHNT and CDR2 is FRNRAP.

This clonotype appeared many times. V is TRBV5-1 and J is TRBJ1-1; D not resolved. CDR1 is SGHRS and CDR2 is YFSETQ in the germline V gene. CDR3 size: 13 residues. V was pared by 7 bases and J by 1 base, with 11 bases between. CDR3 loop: CASALMGNTEAFF. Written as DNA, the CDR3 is TGCGCCAGCGCCCTCATGGGGAACACTGAAGCTTTCTTT.